The clone carrying this TCR beta chain showed up just once. Its specificity is unknown. Documented time point: week 5, during vaccination. Alongside topical imiquimod, each dose of vaccine comprised 300 ug of mutant IDH1 20-mer peptide. This sample was included in a study of a mutant IDH1 vaccine in newly diagnosed glioma. On the study more broadly: Vaccine administration was initiated 4-6 weeks following radiotherapy alone, or with temozolomide cycles. Earlier therapy was either radiotherapy, temozolomide, or both, and most got both. Treated patients were approximately 62% male, about 38% female, mean age roughly 40 years.

CDR1 is GTSNPN, CDR2 SVGIG, per germline (reference sequence). This CDR3 has 13 residues. V lost 2 bases to trimming and J lost 7 bases; unmatched junction nucleotides: 8. Profiled with immunoSEQ multiplex PCR; TCRdb holds only in-frame clones, not every one. The sample has approximately 60,000 clones; 82% are singletons. The TCR originated in a woman aged 18 to 35 with glioma. Some clones in this sample may be carry-over from other donors' samples. The V call is TRBV30, the J call TRBJ2-7, with TRBD2 matching over 7 bases. This sample comprised PBMCs, obtained from a glioma patient whose treatment included an IDH1 peptide vaccine. DNA for the CDR3: TGTGCCTGGAGTCACGCGGGAGTTTCTGAGCAGTACTTC. Encoded protein: CAWSHAGVSEQYF.